Below are 10 T cell receptor beta chains sequenced from a single sample in a study of cytomegalovirus exposure and HLA in healthy donors. PCR was performed using 60 Vbeta and 13 Jbeta primers. Profiled with immunoSEQ multiplex PCR; TCRdb holds only in-frame clones, not every one. The sample shows about 160,000 clones, around 84% of them seen only once. The source material was PBMCs. These TCRs come from a young man in good health and CMV-seropositive.

The V gene is TRBV4-3, the J gene TRBJ1-3, with 8 bases aligning to TRBD1. The CDR3 is made up of 18 amino acids. Germline V gene sequence: CDR1 LGHNA, CDR2 YSLEER. V was clipped by 0 bases and J by 2 bases; unmatched bases: 9. The CDR3 nucleotides read TGCGCCAGCAGCCAAGACTGGACAGGGCAAGGCGCTGGAAACACCATATATTTT. Its translation is CASSQDWTGQGAGNTIYF.

The V and J genes are TRBV5-1 and TRBJ1-6, with a possible D match to TRBD1 (6 bases). The germline gives CDR1 SGHRS, CDR2 YFSETQ. V lost 4 bases, J lost 0 bases, and 8 bases lay in between. The CDR3 sequence is 15 residues long. CDR3 residues: CASSLDSSYNSPLHF. CDR3 nucleotide sequence: TGCGCCAGCAGCCTGGACAGCTCCTATAATTCACCCCTCCACTTT.

The chain employs TRBV7-6 and TRBJ2-2; D remains unclear. CDR3 length equals 13 residues. The V end was cut by 1 base, the J end by 6 bases, with 6 bases between. Per germline, CDR1 SGHVS and CDR2 FNYEAQ. The CDR3 protein is CASSLGLSGELFF. In nucleotides, the CDR3 is TGTGCCAGCAGCTTAGGACTTTCCGGGGAGCTGTTTTTT.

This rearrangement joins TRBV5-4 to TRBJ1-6; D is undetermined. Germline V CDR1 and CDR2: SGHNT, YYREEE (reference sequence). The length of the CDR3 is 14 residues. V was cut by 9 bases and J by 5 bases, with 15 bases left in between. The CDR3, as DNA: TGTGCCACTACCTCGGGAGGGAATAATTCACCCCTCCACTTT. Its protein product is CATTSGGNNSPLHF.

The chain couples TRBV23-1 to TRBJ1-2, with D tentatively TRBD1 (5 bases). TRBV23-1 counts as an open reading frame of uncertain function. The CDR3 spans 14 residues. V lost 0 bases and J 6 bases, leaving 11 bases between the germline ends. The CDR3 bases are TGCGCCAGCAGTCAATCGGAAGGGGCTGATGGCTACACCTTC. It translates to CASSQSEGADGYTF.

CDR3 in DNA: TGTGCCAGTAGTATGAGGTGGGACAGGGGGCGTGAGCAGTACTTC. Its protein product is CASSMRWDRGREQYF. The V and J genes are TRBV19 and TRBJ2-7; 12 bases map to TRBD1. The germline CDR1 and CDR2 sequences are LNHDA and SQIVND (reference sequence). The CDR3 extends over 15 amino acids. The V and J ends lost 3 bases and 7 bases, in that order; junction bases with no gene match: 7.

The V call is TRBV7-9, the J call TRBJ1-1; TRBD1 matches 10 bases. J gave up 4 bases and V 3 bases, and 2 bases lay outside the gene matches. Germline loops: CDR1 SEHNR, CDR2 FQNEAQ (reference sequence). The CDR3 is made up of 14 amino acids. The CDR3 spells CASSLGTGVTEAFF. The CDR3 nucleotides are TGTGCCAGCAGCTTGGGGACAGGGGTCACTGAAGCTTTCTTT.

The rearrangement links TRBV5-4 to TRBJ2-7; 8 bases map to TRBD2. Germline trimming cut 0 bases from V and 5 bases from J; bases unmatched to any gene: 10. Germline V gene lookup returns CDR1 SGHNT and CDR2 YYREEE (reference sequence). The CDR3 sequence is 16 residues long. This CDR3 is CASSLDGLAGINEQYF. The CDR3 DNA reads as TGTGCCAGCAGCTTGGATGGGCTAGCGGGTATCAACGAGCAGTACTTC. The whole variable domain, filled in from reference TRBV5-4 and TRBJ2-7, reads ETGVTQSPTHLIKTRGQQVTLRCSSQSGHNTVSWYQQALGQGPQFIFQYYREEENGRGNFPPRFSGLQFPNYSSELNVNALELDDSALYLCASSLDGLAGINEQYFGPGTRLTVT.

This chain links TRBV28 with TRBJ2-5; 7 bases are shared with TRBD2. Losses at the gene ends were 6 bases for V and 3 bases for J; bases not matched to a gene: 7. Germline V lookup: CDR1 MDHEN, CDR2 SYDVKM. CDR3 length equals 14 residues. CDR3 nucleotides: TGTGCCAGCAGCCCCCTCGCGGGGGAAGAGACCCAGTACTTC. Translating it yields CASSPLAGEETQYF.

The V call is TRBV4-1, the J call TRBJ1-2; a weak D match, TRBD1 (5 bases). The CDR3 is 16 residues long. Germline V gives CDR1 MGHRA, CDR2 YSYEKL. V lost 0 bases to trimming and J lost 0 bases, with 11 bases between them. The CDR3 bases are TGCGCCAGCAGCCAAGATTGGGGCAAAGCTAACTATGGCTACACCTTC. Protein product: CASSQDWGKANYGYTF.